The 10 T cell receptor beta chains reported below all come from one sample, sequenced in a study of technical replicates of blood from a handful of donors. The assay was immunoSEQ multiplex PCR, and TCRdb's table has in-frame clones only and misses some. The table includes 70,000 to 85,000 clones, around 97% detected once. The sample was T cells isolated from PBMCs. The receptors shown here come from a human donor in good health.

CDR3 nucleotides: TGTGCCAGCAGTTTACGGGACAGTCTCCGCTATAGCAATCAGCCCCAGCATTTT. The encoded protein is CASSLRDSLRYSNQPQHF. The chain uses TRBV28 and TRBJ1-5; 7 nucleotides match TRBD1. Germline-derived CDR1 and CDR2 are MDHEN and SYDVKM. The CDR3 is made up of 18 amino acids. The V and J ends lost 2 bases and 0 bases, in that order; junction bases with no gene match: 10. Together with reference TRBV28 and TRBJ1-5, the CDR3 gives the full variable domain: DVKVTQSSRYLVKRTGEKVFLECVQDMDHENMFWYRQDPGLGLRLIYFSYDVKMKEKGDIPEGYSVSREKKERFSLILESASTNQTSMYLCASSLRDSLRYSNQPQHFGDGTRLSIL.

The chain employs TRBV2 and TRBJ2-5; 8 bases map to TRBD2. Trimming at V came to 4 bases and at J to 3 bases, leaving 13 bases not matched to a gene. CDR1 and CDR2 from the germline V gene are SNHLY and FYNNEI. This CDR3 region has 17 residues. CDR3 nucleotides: TGTGCCAGCAGTGTAGGACTAGCAGTAAGTTTCGAAGAGACCCAGTACTTC. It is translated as CASSVGLAVSFEETQYF.

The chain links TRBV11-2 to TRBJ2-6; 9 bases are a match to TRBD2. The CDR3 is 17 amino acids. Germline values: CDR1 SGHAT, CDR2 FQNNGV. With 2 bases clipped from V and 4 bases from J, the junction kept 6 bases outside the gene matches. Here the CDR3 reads CASSLRREGGGANVLTF. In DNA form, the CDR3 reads TGTGCCAGCAGCTTACGGCGGGAGGGAGGCGGGGCCAACGTCCTGACTTTC. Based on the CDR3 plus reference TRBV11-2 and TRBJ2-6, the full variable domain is EAGVAQSPRYKIIEKRQSVAFWCNPISGHATLYWYQQILGQGPKLLIQFQNNGVVDDSQLPKDRFSAERLKGVDSTLKIQPAKLEDSAVYLCASSLRREGGGANVLTFGAGSRLTVL.

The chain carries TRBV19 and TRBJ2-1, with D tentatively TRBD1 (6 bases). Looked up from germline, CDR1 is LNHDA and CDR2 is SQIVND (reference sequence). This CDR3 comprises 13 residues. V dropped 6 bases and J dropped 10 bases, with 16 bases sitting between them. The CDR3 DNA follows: TGTGCCAGTAGGGGGACATGGGCAGGGGAGCAGTTCTTC. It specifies CASRGTWAGEQFF.

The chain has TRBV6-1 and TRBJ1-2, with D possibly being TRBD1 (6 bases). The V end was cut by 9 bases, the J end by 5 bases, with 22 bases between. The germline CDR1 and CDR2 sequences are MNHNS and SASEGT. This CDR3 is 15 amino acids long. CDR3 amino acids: CASDPTPQGGYGYTF. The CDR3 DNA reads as TGTGCCAGTGATCCGACACCACAGGGCGGATATGGCTACACCTTC.

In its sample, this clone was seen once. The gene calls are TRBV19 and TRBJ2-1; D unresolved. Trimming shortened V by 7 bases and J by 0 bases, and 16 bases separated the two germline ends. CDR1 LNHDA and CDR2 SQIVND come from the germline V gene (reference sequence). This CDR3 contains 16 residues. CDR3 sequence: CASTDTPLGSYNEQFF. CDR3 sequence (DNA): TGTGCCAGTACCGACACCCCGCTCGGCTCCTACAATGAGCAGTTCTTC.

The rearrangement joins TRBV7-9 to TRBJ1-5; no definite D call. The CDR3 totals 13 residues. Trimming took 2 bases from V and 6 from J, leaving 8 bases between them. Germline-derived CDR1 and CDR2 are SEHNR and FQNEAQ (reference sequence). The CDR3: CASSLSEGQPQHF. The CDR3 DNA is TGTGCCAGCAGCTTATCCGAGGGTCAGCCCCAGCATTTT.

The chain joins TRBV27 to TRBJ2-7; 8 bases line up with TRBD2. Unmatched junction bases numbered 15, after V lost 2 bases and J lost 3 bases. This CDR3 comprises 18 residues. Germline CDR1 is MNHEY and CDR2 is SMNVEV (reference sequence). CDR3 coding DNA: TGTGCCAGCAGTTTACTACCTTTCCGGGGGGGGGAGAACTACGAGCAGTACTTC. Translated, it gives CASSLLPFRGGENYEQYF.

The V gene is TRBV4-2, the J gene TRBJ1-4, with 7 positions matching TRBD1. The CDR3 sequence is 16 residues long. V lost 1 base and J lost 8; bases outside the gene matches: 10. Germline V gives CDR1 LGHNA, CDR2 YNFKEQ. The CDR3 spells CASSQAPTGPWEKLFF. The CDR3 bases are TGTGCCAGCAGCCAAGCACCGACAGGGCCCTGGGAAAAACTGTTTTTT.

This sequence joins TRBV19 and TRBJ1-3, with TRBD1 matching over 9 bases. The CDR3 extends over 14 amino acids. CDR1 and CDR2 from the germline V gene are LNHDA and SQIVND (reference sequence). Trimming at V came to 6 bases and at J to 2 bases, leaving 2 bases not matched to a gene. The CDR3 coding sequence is TGTGCCAGTAGGGACAGGGGACCTGGAAACACCATATATTTT. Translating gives CASRDRGPGNTIYF.